Listed here is a single TCR beta chain. The table lists this clone with a count of one. What this receptor recognizes is not known. The sample holds no much larger clone one base away, and base qualities are not on file. In the same sample, other DNA sequences code for this CDR3. The immunoSEQ Assay, a bias-controlled multiplex PCR, was used to amplify TCRbeta CDR3 regions from genomic DNA. On the authors' methods: Nucleated cell counts per sample were estimated from amplification of reference gene primers within the assay. To quantify the absolute abundance of each unique TCRbeta CDR3 rearrangement, sequence reads were collapsed and filtered. For each sample, productive Simpson clonality was calculated as the square root of Simpson's diversity index across productive rearrangements. Held by TCRdb, this immuneACCESS table contains in-frame sequences only and omits some clones. Under half of the omission traces to an unresolved V gene where checked; the cause of the rest is unknown. From that table come the V and J calls and clone size; the DNA was used to work out D and trimming. This sample is represented by 150,000 or so clones; 82% of them were singletons. Approximately 22% of the sample rests with the top ten.

These data originate in a study of blood T cell repertoires in COVID-19 (dated by TCRdb to the early 2020s). As for the study more broadly: Samples from collaborators originated in the United States, Italy and Spain and spanned both the acute and convalescent phases of COVID-19. The sample metadata nearly always contained a de-identified subject ID, COVID-19 status, age in years and sex. Where available, HLA class I and class II types were obtained from metadata supplied by the sample provider rather than from assay-based typing. The material from the prospective study consisted of cDNA or gDNA derived from T cells, B-cell-depleted T cells, or PBMCs. The dataset comprised deeply sampled blood TCRbeta repertoires from subjects exposed to, actively infected with, or recovered from COVID-19. The samples were drawn from the first 160 participants of the ongoing ImmuneRACE study and from 1,254 subjects provided by 6 global collaborators. The repertoires were released in a freely available public database intended as a resource for research on the immune response to SARS-CoV-2. The investigation overall reported the following: How much clinical and demographic metadata was included differed by source and by participant, and the metadata was provided uncurated.

The collaborating institutions used their own protocols to collect whole blood in K2EDTA tubes. For TCRbeta analysis, collaborators shipped samples as frozen whole blood, isolated PBMCs, or DNA extracted from either of those sample types. Sequenced: peripheral blood. The origin of this receptor is an elderly woman with acute or convalescent COVID-19.

The nucleotides read TGTGCCAGCAGCCAAACGAGGTCAGATACGCAGTATTTT. Translation gives CASSQTRSDTQYF. The V and J genes are TRBV3-1 (or the pseudogene TRBV3-2) and TRBJ2-3, with the D gene not confidently named. Reading the germline V gene (reference sequence) gives CDR1 LGHDT and CDR2 YNNKEL. V is shortened by 2 bases, J by 4 bases, and the region joining them spans 7 bases. Inclusive of the bounding cysteine and phenylalanine, the CDR3 is 13 residues long. Only the CDR3 region is kept as DNA, spanning 39 bases read in frame from base 1.